The next 22 T cell receptor beta chains were all read from a single sample in a study of OX40 agonist ivuxolimab in advanced cancers. TCRdb keeps only in-frame clones here, not all; method: immunoSEQ multiplex PCR. Seen here are approximately 84,000 clones, over 80% observed once, and the top ten hold 0.43%. The sequencing used CD4+ or CD8+ T cells sorted from blood, collected in a trial of the OX40 agonist ivuxolimab. These receptors were taken from an adult with an advanced solid tumor such as melanoma, head and neck, liver or kidney cancer.

This clone has only a few counts. The chain joins TRBV13 to TRBJ1-2; D uncertain. This CDR3 spans 14 amino acids. CDR1 and CDR2 (germline): PRHDT, FYEKMQ (reference sequence). V gave up 2 bases and J gave up 4 bases, with 11 bases separating them. CDR3 region: CASSLRARGYGYTF. The DNA for the CDR3 is TGTGCCAGCAGCTTAAGGGCCCGTGGCTATGGCTACACCTTC.

The V call is TRBV11-3, the J call TRBJ2-3, with 9 bases that match TRBD1. V was pared by 5 bases and J by 0 bases, with 3 bases of the junction left unmatched. Germline loops: CDR1 SGHNT, CDR2 YENEEA. This CDR3 contains 15 residues. This CDR3 is CASSRGQGSTDTQYF. The CDR3 bases are TGTGCCAGCAGCCGGGGACAGGGCAGCACAGATACGCAGTATTTT.

This clone was recorded only once. The genes are TRBV5-6 and TRBJ2-5; 7 positions agree with TRBD1. V was clipped by 0 bases and J by 2 bases; unmatched bases: 4. The CDR3 extends over 15 amino acids. Germline CDR1 is SGHDT and CDR2 is YYEEEE. CDR3 DNA: TGTGCCAGCAGCTTGGGGCCGGGACAGCAAGAGACCCAGTACTTC. Residues: CASSLGPGQQETQYF.

CDR3 sequence reads: CASRRESGGELFF. CDR3 bases: TGTGCCAGCAGGAGGGAGTCGGGCGGGGAGCTGTTTTTT. The chain joins TRBV2 to TRBJ2-2, with D maybe TRBD2 (5 bases). The V gene lost 6 bases and the J gene lost 7 bases, with 12 bases spanning the gap. Germline V lookup: CDR1 SNHLY, CDR2 FYNNEI. The CDR3 covers 13 residues.

The J gene is TRBJ2-2, the V gene TRBV2; TRBD2 aligns across 8 bases. The V gene end was trimmed by 8 bases and the J gene end by 4 bases; junction bases not matched to a gene: 9. The CDR3 length is 15 residues. CDR1 SNHLY and CDR2 FYNNEI come from the germline V gene. CDR3 nucleotide sequence: TGTGCCAGCCACTCGGGACTAGGGGGCACCGGGGAGCTGTTTTTT. Translated: CASHSGLGGTGELFF.

The V gene is TRBV30, the J gene TRBJ2-2; 12 positions agree with TRBD1. This CDR3 is 12 amino acids long. CDR1 GTSNPN and CDR2 SVGIG come from the germline V gene (reference sequence). Trimming cost V 7 bases and J 9 bases; bases outside gene matches: 3. The CDR3 region is CASGQGAWELFF. The CDR3 DNA reads TGTGCCTCGGGACAGGGGGCGTGGGAGCTGTTTTTT.

V is TRBV5-1 and J is TRBJ1-2, with a tentative D call TRBD1 (5 bases). The CDR3 contains 15 residues. Trimming pared 2 bases from V and 6 bases from J, leaving 17 bases between. Germline lookup yields CDR1 SGHRS and CDR2 YFSETQ. CDR3 in DNA: TGCGCCAGCAGCTTAGGGACCCTCGCCCTGGATGGCTACACCTTC. Translated, it gives CASSLGTLALDGYTF. The full variable domain, completed using reference TRBV5-1 and TRBJ1-2, is KAGVTQTPRYLIKTRGQQVTLSCSPISGHRSVSWYQQTPGQGLQFLFEYFSETQRNKGNFPGRFSGRQFSNSRSEMNVSTLELGDSALYLCASSLGTLALDGYTFGSGTRLTVV.

J is TRBJ1-3 and V is TRBV6-5; D might be TRBD1 (5 bases). Per the germline V gene, CDR1 is MNHEY and CDR2 is SVGAGI. V lost 7 bases, J lost 6 bases, and 19 bases lay in between. The CDR3 has 15 amino acids. The CDR3 loop is CASTPATGNANTIYF. In nucleotides, the CDR3 is TGTGCCAGCACCCCGGCTACAGGAAACGCAAACACCATATATTTT.

The chain is built from TRBV5-1 and TRBJ2-2; TRBD2 might be the D (6 bases). The CDR3 has 14 amino acids. V was shortened by 4 bases and J by 9 bases, with 16 bases between the two germline ends. CDR1 and CDR2 from the germline V gene are SGHRS and YFSETQ. The CDR3 DNA is TGCGCCAGCAGCCCGACCGGGAGCCCCCGGGAGCTGTTTTTT. Its protein product is CASSPTGSPRELFF.

The rearrangement uses TRBV5-6 and TRBJ2-1; D call uncertain. CDR1 is SGHDT, CDR2 YYEEEE, per germline. V was clipped by 5 bases and J by 2 bases, with 17 bases between them. CDR3 size: 16 residues. CDR3 sequence reads: CASSSLAARAYNEQFF. In DNA form, the CDR3 reads TGTGCCAGCAGTTCTTTAGCCGCTCGAGCCTACAATGAGCAGTTCTTC.

This sequence joins TRBV28 and TRBJ1-4, with D perhaps TRBD1 (5 bases). CDR1 is MDHEN and CDR2 is SYDVKM in the germline V gene. The CDR3 is 13 amino acids. Trimming cost V 8 bases and J 8 bases, with 15 bases left between them. CDR3 protein: CASARGGVEKLFF. The CDR3, as DNA: TGTGCCAGCGCGAGGGGAGGGGTCGAAAAACTGTTTTTT.

This clone was seen a few times. The V gene is TRBV5-6, the J gene TRBJ2-3; D not resolved. Germline V gene data show CDR1 as SGHDT and CDR2 as YYEEEE. This CDR3 has 14 amino acids. The germline V and J ends were trimmed by 3 bases and 0 bases, with 8 bases remaining between them. The CDR3 sequence is CASSSSSSTDTQYF. The CDR3 DNA reads as TGTGCCAGCAGCTCGAGTTCGAGCACAGATACGCAGTATTTT.

The chain couples TRBV7-2 to TRBJ2-2; D assignment may be TRBD1 or TRBD2 (6 bases each). Per the germline V gene, CDR1 is SGHTA and CDR2 is FQGNSA. With 2 bases removed from V and 4 bases from J, the gap between germline ends came to 14 bases. The CDR3 consists of 16 residues. The CDR3 loop reads CASSLYGGPSTGELFF. The CDR3 DNA follows: TGTGCCAGCAGCTTATATGGGGGGCCGAGCACCGGGGAGCTGTTTTTT.

Concerning this clone: The junction does not match germline at one end; this may be a read error. This chain connects TRBV19 to TRBJ1-1; no clear D. Per the germline V gene, CDR1 is LNHDA and CDR2 is SQIVND (reference sequence). This CDR3 contains 13 residues. The CDR3 DNA reads as TGTGCCAGTCGTATCGGCCTGGGCACTGAAGCTTTCTTT. This sequence encodes CASRIGLGTEAFF.

V usage is TRBV9 and J usage is TRBJ1-6; D ambiguous. CDR1 is SGDLS and CDR2 is YYNGEE in the germline V gene. With 0 bases removed from V and 4 bases from J, the gap between germline ends came to 2 bases. The CDR3 length is 13 residues. The DNA of the CDR3 is TGTGCCAGCAGCGTAGAGTATAATTCACCCCTCCACTTT. It yields the protein CASSVEYNSPLHF.

The V and J genes are TRBV5-1 and TRBJ1-4; D unclear. The CDR3 has 13 amino acids. Germline V gene sequence: CDR1 SGHRS, CDR2 YFSETQ. With 4 bases removed from V and 8 bases from J, the gap between germline ends came to 12 bases. CDR3 in amino acids: CASSPRLGEKLFF. DNA of the CDR3: TGCGCCAGCAGCCCCCGGTTGGGGGAAAAACTGTTTTTT.

The genes are TRBV7-2 and TRBJ1-5; D uncertain. CDR1 is SGHTA and CDR2 is FQGNSA in the germline V gene. V lost 0 bases and J 7 bases, leaving 13 bases between the germline ends. CDR3 length: 15 amino acids. CDR3 sequence: CASSLASASGQPQHF. In DNA form, the CDR3 reads TGTGCCAGCAGCTTAGCATCAGCGTCGGGCCAGCCCCAGCATTTT.

The V gene is TRBV2, the J gene TRBJ2-7; 10 bases line up with TRBD2. V lost 8 bases and J lost 0; bases outside the gene matches: 10. The CDR3 runs to 16 residues. The germline V gene has CDR1 SNHLY and CDR2 FYNNEI. This chain's CDR3 is CASRGLAIVSSYEQYF. In DNA form, the CDR3 reads TGTGCCAGCCGGGGACTAGCGATTGTTAGCTCCTACGAGCAGTACTTC.

This chain uses TRBV7-2 with TRBJ1-3; D ambiguous. Germline-derived CDR1 and CDR2 are SGHTA and FQGNSA. V was shortened by 5 bases and J by 2 bases, with 16 bases between the two germline ends. The CDR3 spans 16 residues. In DNA form, the CDR3 reads TGTGCCAGCAGCCCGGGGAGGAGGGAAGCTGGAAACACCATATATTTT. Its protein product is CASSPGRREAGNTIYF. The variable domain in full, completed from reference TRBV7-2 and TRBJ1-3, reads GAGVSQSPSNKVTEKGKDVELRCDPISGHTALYWYRQSLGQGLEFLIYFQGNSAPDKSGLPSDRFSAERTGGSVSTLTIQRTQQEDSAVYLCASSPGRREAGNTIYFGEGSWLTVV.

The chain employs TRBV28 and TRBJ2-5, with TRBD2 matching over 10 bases. CDR1 and CDR2 from the germline V gene are MDHEN and SYDVKM. After removal of 6 bases from V and 5 bases from J, the junction contained 6 bases not matched to a gene. The CDR3 sequence is 14 residues long. The CDR3 nucleotides read TGTGCCAGCAGCACTAGCGGGGCACTGGAGACCCAGTACTTC. Translating gives CASSTSGALETQYF.

The J gene is TRBJ2-3, the V gene TRBV10-3; D is undetermined. Germline V CDR1 and CDR2: ENHRY, SYGVKD. Trimming shortened V by 6 bases and J by 1 base, and 8 bases separated the two germline ends. This CDR3 region has 13 residues. The CDR3 spells CAIRTEGTDTQYF. The CDR3 DNA reads as TGTGCCATCAGGACCGAGGGCACAGATACGCAGTATTTT.

J is TRBJ2-7 and V is TRBV15; 8 bases match TRBD1. CDR1 and CDR2 from the germline V gene are LNHNV and YYDKDF (reference sequence). The CDR3 has 15 residues. Trimming removed 5 bases from V and 7 bases from J; junction bases left unmatched: 13. CDR3 bases: TGTGCCACCAGCGGGGGAGGACAGGGTCAGGGAGAGCAGTACTTC. Translation gives CATSGGGQGQGEQYF. Based on the CDR3 plus reference TRBV15 and TRBJ2-7, the full variable domain is DAMVIQNPRYQVTQFGKPVTLSCSQTLNHNVMYWYQQKSSQAPKLLFHYYDKDFNNEADTPDNFQSRRPNTSFCFLDIRSPGLGDTAMYLCATSGGGQGQGEQYFGPGTRLTVT.